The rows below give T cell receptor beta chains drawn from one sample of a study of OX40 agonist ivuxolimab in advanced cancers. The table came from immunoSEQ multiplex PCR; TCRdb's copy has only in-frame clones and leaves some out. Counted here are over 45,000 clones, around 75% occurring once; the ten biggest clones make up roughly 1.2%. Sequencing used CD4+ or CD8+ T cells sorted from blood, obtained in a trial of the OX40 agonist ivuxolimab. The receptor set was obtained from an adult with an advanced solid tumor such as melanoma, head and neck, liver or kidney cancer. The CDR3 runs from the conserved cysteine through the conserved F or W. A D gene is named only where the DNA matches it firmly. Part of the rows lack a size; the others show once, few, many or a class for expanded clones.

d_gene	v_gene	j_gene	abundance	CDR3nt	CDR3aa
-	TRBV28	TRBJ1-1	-	TGTGCCAGCAGTCAACCTTGGACGGTAAAAGTGAACACTGAAGCTTTCTTT	CASSQPWTVKVNTEAFF
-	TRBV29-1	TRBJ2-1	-	TGCAGCGTTAGTTACAATGAGCAGTTCTTC	CSVSYNEQFF
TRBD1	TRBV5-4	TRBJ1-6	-	TGTGCCAGCAGCTTTTACCTGACAGGGGATAATTCACCCCTCCACTTT	CASSFYLTGDNSPLHF
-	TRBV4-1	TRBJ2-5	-	TGCGCCAGCAGCCAAGGGACCTGGGGGGCCCAAGAGACCCAGTACTTC	CASSQGTWGAQETQYF
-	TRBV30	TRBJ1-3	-	TGTGCCTTAAGACCTGTCGCAGGAAACACCATATATTTT	CALRPVAGNTIYF
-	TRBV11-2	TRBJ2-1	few	TGTGCCAGCAGCGTAATTGAGGAGGGCGAGCAGTTCTTC	CASSVIEEGEQFF
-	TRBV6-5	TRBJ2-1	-	TGTGCCAGCAGTTATCAGGGGCTTGAGCAGTTCTTC	CASSYQGLEQFF
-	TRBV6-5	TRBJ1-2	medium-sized	TGTGCCAGCAGAGAGGACAGCCTTAACTATGGCTACACCTTC	CASREDSLNYGYTF
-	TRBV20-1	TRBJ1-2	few	TGCAGTGCCTCATCACTTATTGGCTACACCTTC	CSASSLIGYTF
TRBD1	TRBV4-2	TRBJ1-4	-	TGTGCCAGCAGCCAAGCCGCGGGACAGAATTTTGAAAAACTGTTTTTT	CASSQAAGQNFEKLFF
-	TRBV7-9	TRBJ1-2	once	TGTGCCAGCAGCTACCAGGGTGACTATGGCTACACCTTC	CASSYQGDYGYTF
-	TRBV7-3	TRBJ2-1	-	TGTGCCAGCAGCTTAGGTACGGGCCAGGAGCAGTTCTTC	CASSLGTGQEQFF
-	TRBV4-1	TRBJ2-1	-	TGCGCCAGCAGCCAAGTAGATATAATCTCCTACAATGAGCAGTTCTTC	CASSQVDIISYNEQFF
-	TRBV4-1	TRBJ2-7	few	TGCGCCAGCAGCCAAGTGGTCGGGCAGTCCGAGCAGTACTTC	CASSQVVGQSEQYF
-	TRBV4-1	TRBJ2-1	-	TGCGCCAGCAGCCATAGCTCGGCCCATACCTACAATGAGCAGTTCTTC	CASSHSSAHTYNEQFF
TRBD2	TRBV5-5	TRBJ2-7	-	TGTGCCAGCAGCTTGGTACTAGCGGGGGGTTACGAGCAGTACTTC	CASSLVLAGGYEQYF
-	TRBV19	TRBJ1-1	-	TGTGCCAGTACCAGTACAGATTGGAACACTGAAGCTTTCTTT	CASTSTDWNTEAFF
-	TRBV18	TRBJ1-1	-	TGTGCCAGCTCACGGGGACAATCGAACACTGAAGCTTTCTTT	CASSRGQSNTEAFF
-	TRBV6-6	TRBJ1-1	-	TGTGCCAGCAGACCCGGGACGGGGAACACTGAAGCTTTCTTT	CASRPGTGNTEAFF
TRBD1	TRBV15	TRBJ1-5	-	TGTGCCACCAGCGGCGGAACAGGGGGCCTAGGTAGCAATCAGCCCCAGCATTTT	CATSGGTGGLGSNQPQHF
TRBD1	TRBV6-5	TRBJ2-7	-	TGTGCCAGACGGACAGGGTGTGCCTACGAGCAGTACTTC	CARRTGCAYEQYF
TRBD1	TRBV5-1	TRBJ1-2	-	TGCGCCAGCAGCGAAGGACAGGTCAACTATGGCTACACCTTC	CASSEGQVNYGYTF
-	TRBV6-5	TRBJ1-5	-	TGTGCCACCATCCTAGGAGGCAACAATCAGCCCCAGCATTTT	CATILGGNNQPQHF
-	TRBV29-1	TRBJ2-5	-	TGCAGCGGTACCCGGGATGAAGAGACCCAGTACTTC	CSGTRDEETQYF
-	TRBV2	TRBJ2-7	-	TGTGCCAGCAGTGTGACAGGGAGGTACGAGCAGTACTTC	CASSVTGRYEQYF
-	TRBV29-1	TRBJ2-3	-	TGCAGCGTTGAAAACACAGGGTTTTCAGATACGCAGTATTTT	CSVENTGFSDTQYF
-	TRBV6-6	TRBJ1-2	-	TGTGCCAGCAGGGGTACAGGGAGCTATGGCTACACCTTC	CASRGTGSYGYTF
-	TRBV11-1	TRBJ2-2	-	TGTGCCAGCAGTTTCAGGACGGACACCGGGGAGCTGTTTTTT	CASSFRTDTGELFF
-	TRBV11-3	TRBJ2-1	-	TGTGCCAGCAGCTTAGGGGCGGGACATGAGCAGTTCTTC	CASSLGAGHEQFF
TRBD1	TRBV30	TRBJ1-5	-	TGTGCCTGGAGTGTACCTGAGGGGGCGGGGGTTCAGCCCCAGCATTTT	CAWSVPEGAGVQPQHF
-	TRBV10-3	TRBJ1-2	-	TGTGCCATCAGTGCCACCCCGGGGGGAACGGGCTATGGCTACACCTTC	CAISATPGGTGYGYTF
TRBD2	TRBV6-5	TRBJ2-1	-	TGTGCCAGCACTAGCGGGAGCTCCTACAATGAGCAGTTCTTC	CASTSGSSYNEQFF
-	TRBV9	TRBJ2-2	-	TGTGCCAGCAGCGTAGTTGGGGCCCCGAACACCGGGGAGCTGTTTTTT	CASSVVGAPNTGELFF
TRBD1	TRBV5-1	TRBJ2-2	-	TGCGCCAGCTGCGGACAGGGGGCTGGGGCCGGGGAGCTGTTTTTT	CASCGQGAGAGELFF
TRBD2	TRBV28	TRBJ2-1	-	TGTGCCAGCAGTGGGTTTGGGGGGCTGGGGACTAGCGGATACAATGAGCAGTTCTTC	CASSGFGGLGTSGYNEQFF
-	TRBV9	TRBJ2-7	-	TGTGCCAGCAGCCCCTACCCGGACGGACAGCTGAGTTACGAGCAGTACTTC	CASSPYPDGQLSYEQYF
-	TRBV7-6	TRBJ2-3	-	TGTGCCAGCGCCCTGGCGGGCCCGGATACGCAGTATTTT	CASALAGPDTQYF
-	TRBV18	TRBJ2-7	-	TGTGCCAGCTCACCACTCGCAGGAGGCGAGCAGTACTTC	CASSPLAGGEQYF
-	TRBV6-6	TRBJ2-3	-	TGTGCCAGCAGTTACTCGATGTCCACAGATACGCAGTATTTT	CASSYSMSTDTQYF
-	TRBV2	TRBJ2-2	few	TGTGCCAGCAAGGGGCAGTACACCGGGGAGCTGTTTTTT	CASKGQYTGELFF
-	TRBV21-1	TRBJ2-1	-	TGTGCCAGCAGCCCGTCAGGGGGATCCTACAATGAGCAGTTCTTC	CASSPSGGSYNEQFF
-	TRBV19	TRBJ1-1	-	TGTGCCAGTAGTTTACAGGGTGGGAGCACTGAAGCTTTCTTT	CASSLQGGSTEAFF
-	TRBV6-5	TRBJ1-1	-	TGTGCCAGCAGCCTAGCTCAGGGGACGGCTTTCTTT	CASSLAQGTAFF
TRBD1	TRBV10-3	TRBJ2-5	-	TGTGCCACCACCGGGACAGGGGAGGAGACCCAGTACTTC	CATTGTGEETQYF
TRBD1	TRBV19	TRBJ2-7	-	TGTGCCAGTAGTAACAGGGGCTCCTACGAGCAGTACTTC	CASSNRGSYEQYF
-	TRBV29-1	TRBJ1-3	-	TGCAGCATAAGGATCTCTGGAAACACCATATATTTT	CSIRISGNTIYF
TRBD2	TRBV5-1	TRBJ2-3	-	TGCGCCAGCAGCCTGGCGGGAGGGATGACAGATACGCAGTATTTT	CASSLAGGMTDTQYF
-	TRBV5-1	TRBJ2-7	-	TGCGCCAGCAGCACCCTAGGGGTGGCCTCCTACGAGCAGTACTTC	CASSTLGVASYEQYF
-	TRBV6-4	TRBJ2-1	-	TGTGCCAGCAGTGTAACAGGGAGGGATGAGCAGTTCTTC	CASSVTGRDEQFF
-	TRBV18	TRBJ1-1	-	TGTGCCAGCTCACCGCCAACCCGTGACACTGAAGCTTTCTTT	CASSPPTRDTEAFF
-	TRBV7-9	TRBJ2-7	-	TGTGCCAGCAGGAGGATCGGGGGGCGCCCTTACGAGCAGTACTTC	CASRRIGGRPYEQYF
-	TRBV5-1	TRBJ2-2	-	TGCGCCAGCAGCTATCAGGGGAACACCGGGGAGCTGTTTTTT	CASSYQGNTGELFF
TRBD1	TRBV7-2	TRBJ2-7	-	TGTGCCAGCAGCCCGACAGGGGGCTCCTACGAGCAGTACTTC	CASSPTGGSYEQYF
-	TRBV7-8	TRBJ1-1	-	TGTGCCAGCAGCTTTAATTGGGCTGAAGCTTTCTTT	CASSFNWAEAFF
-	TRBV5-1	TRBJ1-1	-	TGCGCCAGCATTCAAGGAGAGAACACTGAAGCTTTCTTT	CASIQGENTEAFF
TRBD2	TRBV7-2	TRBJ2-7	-	TGTGCCAGCAGCCTAGCGGGGGGGCCCTACGAGCAGTACTTC	CASSLAGGPYEQYF
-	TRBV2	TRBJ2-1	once	TGTGCCAGCAGTGGTGTGGGGGAGAACAATGAGCAGTTCTTC	CASSGVGENNEQFF
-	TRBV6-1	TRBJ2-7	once	TGTGCCAGCACCGCAGAACAGGGAGCGTACGAGCAGTACTTC	CASTAEQGAYEQYF
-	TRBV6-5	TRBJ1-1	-	TGTGCCAGCAGTTACTCCCCGGGAAACACTGAAGCTTTCTTT	CASSYSPGNTEAFF